The rows below give T cell receptor beta chains drawn from one sample of a study of regulatory T cells in long-lasting Graves disease. TCRdb called the multiplex PCR reads again in MiXCR, with one record for every CDR3 protein. The table lists some 250,000 distinct CDR3 sequences, approximately 16% of them singletons. The sequencing used peripheral blood mononuclear cells (PBMCs), collected at new diagnosis, from a patient treated with antithyroid drugs. The receptors here all came from a female donor with Graves disease. Both conserved end residues are part of each CDR3. The order of the fields is CDR3 length, V gene, CDR3 protein.

>14|TRBV20-1
CSANRGAGAETQYF
>14|TRBV19
CASSMPQGTDTQYF
>15|TRBV6-5
CASSYTRQGPYEQYF
>14|TRBV2
CASRGDRGRYEQYF
>15|TRBV25-1
CASSEFGDRETEAFF
>17|TRBV6-2/TRBV6-3
CASSYIITSGPYNEQFF
>14|TRBV10-3
CAIADRATLETQYF
>14|TRBV13
CASSPGTVRTEAFF
>15|TRBV6-1
CASSAGTGEKYEQYF
>15|TRBV2
CASSDRGPAKNIQYF
>13|TRBV2
CATAQDSSYEQYF
>13|TRBV20-1
CSAKGYTNGEQFF
>15|TRBV28
CATYTGTFSYNEQFF
>15|TRBV5-1
CASSLYSGTTDTQYF
>15|TRBV30
CAWSTTGGSSYGYTF
>14|TRBV28
CASNRGTPGNTIYF
>15|TRBV12-3/TRBV12-4
CASRKTSGRAHEQFF
>13|TRBV12-3/TRBV12-4
CASTERVNTEAFF
>15|TRBV7-9
CASSPTGARDTEAFF
>19|TRBV6-1
CASSLPTRTRGIKNTEAFF
>18|TRBV12-3/TRBV12-4
CASSLGTSGSSAYNEQFF
>13|TRBV25-1
CASSELGKTEAFF
>13|TRBV27
CASATGGPREQFF
>13|TRBV2
CASSRDSQETQYF